This T cell receptor (beta chain) emerged from a study of blood T cell repertoires in COVID-19 (TCRdb year 2020). Notes on the research overall: Collaborator samples came from the United States, Italy and Spain and covered acute and convalescent phases of COVID-19. The samples were drawn from the first 160 participants of the ongoing ImmuneRACE study and from 950 to 1,500 subjects provided by 6 global collaborators. A de-identified subject ID, COVID-19 status, age in years and sex were almost always included in the sample metadata. Where available, HLA class I and class II types were obtained from metadata supplied by the sample provider rather than from assay-based typing. The repertoires were released in a freely available public database intended as a resource for research on the immune response to SARS-CoV-2. The material from the prospective study consisted of cDNA or gDNA derived from T cells, B-cell-depleted T cells, or PBMCs. Deeply sampled blood TCRbeta repertoires from subjects exposed to, actively infected with, or recovered from COVID-19 were included in the dataset.

Study-level results and caveats: Clinical and demographic metadata were provided uncurated, with the amount varying by source and participant.

The immunoSEQ Assay, a bias-controlled multiplex PCR, was used to amplify TCRbeta CDR3 regions from genomic DNA. The authors' analysis ran thus. The number of nucleated cells in each sample was estimated from the amplification of reference gene primers within the assay. To quantify the absolute abundance of each unique TCRbeta CDR3 rearrangement, sequence reads were collapsed and filtered. For each sample, productive Simpson clonality was calculated as the square root of Simpson's diversity index across productive rearrangements. The table comes from immuneACCESS by way of TCRdb, which keeps in-frame sequences with V and J called. Part of the clones is missing from these tables; in studies checked, under half for an unresolved V gene and the rest for unknown reasons. The DNA was the basis for D and trimming; V, J and clone size are from that table. Present in this sample are roughly 250,000 clones, around 83% of which were seen just once. Around 8.9% of the sample comes from the top ten.

Notes on this clone: Its antigen is unknown. No much larger clone exists at a distance of one base, and base qualities are not known.

Collaborating institutions collected whole blood in K2EDTA tubes following their own protocols. For TCRbeta analysis, collaborators shipped samples in one of three forms: frozen whole blood, isolated PBMCs, or DNA extracted from either of those sample types. The CDR3 numbers 15 residues from cysteine through phenylalanine. Only the CDR3 DNA is retained, 45 bases long and in frame from the first base. V drops 5 bases and J drops 8 bases, leaving 18 bases in between. The germline V gene supplies CDR1 SGHVS and CDR2 FNYEAQ. The clonotype originates from a man aged 40-49 years with active or convalescent COVID-19. This chain joins TRBV7-6 to TRBJ1-4; the best D guess is TRBD1, with 6 bases matching. The sequencing sample was made of peripheral blood. The bases are TGTGCCAGCAGCCAAGAACAGGGTCTAGGAGAAAAACTGTTTTTT. This encodes CASSQEQGLGEKLFF.